The 30 T cell receptor beta chains in this list originate from one sample, sequenced in a study of blood T cells in healthy people across ages. Next came a second PCR, run for roughly 7 to 12 cycles, which used a sample-barcoded 5' primer along with a J-beta primer mix. TCRdb fed the 5' RACE reads into MiXCR, producing one record per CDR3 protein. The sample consists of 550,000 to 800,000 distinct CDR3 sequences, 32% of them appearing once. Sequencing was carried out using blood. The receptors were sampled from a woman aged 80 or over in good health.

The rearrangement uses TRBV1 and TRBJ2-7; the table's D call TRBD1 went unverified against the DNA. Near its end, the DNA agrees better with TRBJ2-5, so the J call may be wrong. TRBV1 is a pseudogene. The CDR3 covers 16 residues. CDR3 residues: CTYRPLTGQPKETQYF. In nucleotides, the CDR3 is TGCACCTACCGACCTCTTACGGGACAGCCAAAAGAGACCCAGTACTTC.

In this sample, this clonotype turned up many times. Written as DNA, the CDR3 is TGCAGTGCTAGAGTCATAGCGGGGGGCCCCCTGATGTTCTTC. Its translation is CSARVIAGGPLMFF. The rearrangement links TRBV20-1 to TRBJ2-1; TRBD2 agrees at 10 bases. Germline V gene lookup returns CDR1 DFQATT and CDR2 SNEGSKA (reference sequence). This CDR3 has 14 amino acids. The trim removed 1 base at V and 15 bases at J, leaving 12 bases unmatched.

V is TRBV5-1 and J is TRBJ2-1; 11 positions agree with TRBD2. CDR3 length equals 15 residues. Germline values: CDR1 SGHRS, CDR2 YFSETQ. The V segment lost 4 bases and the J segment 8 bases; nucleotides outside the gene matches: 8. The CDR3, as DNA: TGCGCCAGCAGCCTCGGGACTAGCGGTTATGATGAGCAGTTCTTC. Protein: CASSLGTSGYDEQFF. Supplemented by reference TRBV5-1 and TRBJ2-1, the full variable domain reads KAGVTQTPRYLIKTRGQQVTLSCSPISGHRSVSWYQQTPGQGLQFLFEYFSETQRNKGNFPGRFSGRQFSNSRSEMNVSTLELGDSALYLCASSLGTSGYDEQFFGPGTRLTVL.

Of note for this clonotype: This may be a read error, as it is one base from a much larger clone. This chain uses TRBV6-5 with TRBJ1-6; D is unresolved. The CDR3 extends over 12 amino acids. Germline values: CDR1 MNHEY, CDR2 SVGAGI. CDR3 residues: CASSYSDSPPHF. CDR3 in DNA: TGTGCCAGCAGTTACTCGGATTCACCCCCCCACTTT.

This chain connects TRBV9 to TRBJ1-6; no definite D call. The germline CDR1 and CDR2 sequences are SGDLS and YYNGEE. The CDR3 loop spans 15 amino acids. V lost 6 bases and J lost 0, with 10 bases in between. CDR3 region: CASTLDFSYNSPLHF. CDR3 bases: TGTGCCAGCACCTTAGACTTCTCCTATAATTCACCCCTCCACTTT.

This clonotype was seen a handful of times. A much larger clone sits a single nucleotide away, making a read error possible. The chain links TRBV11-2 to TRBJ2-5, with 13 bases identical to TRBD2. Unmatched junction bases numbered 4, after V lost 4 bases and J lost 11 bases. This CDR3 region has 13 residues. Germline-derived CDR1 and CDR2 are SGHAT and FQNNGV. The CDR3 protein is CASSWGTSGEQYF. For the CDR3, the DNA is TGTGCCAGCAGCTGGGGGACTAGCGGGGAGCAGTACTTC.

The table lists this clonotype with a count of one. The chain links TRBV29-1 to TRBJ1-2, with a weak D call TRBD1 (5 bases). CDR3 length: 14 amino acids. In germline, CDR1 is SQVTM, CDR2 ANQGSEA. The V gene lost 5 bases and the J gene lost 0 bases, with 13 bases spanning the gap. This CDR3 reads CSVSQGAANYGYTF. The CDR3 coding sequence is TGCAGCGTTTCTCAGGGAGCGGCTAACTATGGCTACACCTTC.

For this clonotype: This may be a read error: a much more frequent sequence differs by one nucleotide. This chain links TRBV6-5 with TRBJ2-1; 8 nucleotides agree with TRBD2. With the DNA end fitting TRBJ2-7 better, the J assignment may be wrong. This CDR3 spans 16 amino acids. The germline V gene has CDR1 MNHEY and CDR2 SVGAGI. The CDR3 region has the DNA TGTGCCAGCAGCAGAGTAACTAGCGGCTCCTACAATGAGCAGTACTTC. Translating gives CASSRVTSGSYNEQYF.

With respect to this clonotype: One junction end does not reproduce the germline sequence, and a read error may be involved. The CDR3, as DNA: TGTGCCGGCAGGGGGGGATTACCGCCAAAAGATACACAGTATTTT. It yields the protein CAGRGGLPPKDTQYF. V and J are TRBV7-2 and TRBJ2-3; D could derive from TRBD1 or TRBD2 (7 bases each). This CDR3 has 15 amino acids. Per germline, CDR1 SGHTA and CDR2 FQGNSA. Full variable domain (rest looked up from reference TRBV7-2 and TRBJ2-3): GAGVSQSPSNKVTEKGKDVELRCDPISGHTALYWYRQSLGQGLEFLIYFQGNSAPDKSGLPSDRFSAERTGGSVSTLTIQRTQQEDSAVYLCAGRGGLPPKDTQYFGPGTRLTVL.

The V call is TRBV7-8, the J call TRBJ1-6, with 7 bases that match TRBD1. Trimming removed 4 bases from V and 5 bases from J; junction bases left unmatched: 8. This CDR3 is built from 16 residues. Germline V gene sequence: CDR1 SGHVS, CDR2 FQNEAQ. The CDR3 nucleotides are TGTGCCAGCAGCTACAGGGGATGGCCTAATAATTCACCCCTCCACTTT. It translates to CASSYRGWPNNSPLHF.

This clonotype was found a few times. The CDR3 sequence: CASRLGRTENTEAFF. CDR3 DNA: TGTGCCAGCAGACTGGGAAGGACGGAGAACACTGAAGCTTTCTTT. The chain uses TRBV5-6 and TRBJ1-1; D remains ambiguous. CDR1 is SGHDT, CDR2 YYEEEE, per germline. Trimming left V 5 bases short and J 1 base short, with 15 bases between. The CDR3 contains 15 residues.

Points on this clonotype: It may be a read error: a sequence one base away is much more abundant. The chain uses TRBV12-3 or TRBV12-4 and TRBJ1-6; D perhaps matches TRBD1 (5 bases). V was clipped by 3 bases and J by 9 bases, with 9 bases between them. This CDR3 comprises 13 residues. CDR3 sequence: CASSLTDTSPLHF. CDR3 coding DNA: TGTGCCAGCAGTTTGACAGATACTTCACCCCTCCACTTT.

Regarding this clonotype: Just one base apart from a much larger clone, this may be a read error. This chain links TRBV6-6 with TRBJ2-7, with 7 bases that match TRBD2. The V segment lost 0 bases and the J segment 6 bases; nucleotides outside the gene matches: 11. Looked up from germline, CDR1 is MNHNY and CDR2 is SVGAGI (reference sequence). This CDR3 comprises 16 residues. CDR3 nucleotide sequence: TGTGCCAGCAGTTACTCGATGCCTAGCGGTGCTCGCGAGCAGTACTTC. This sequence encodes CASSYSMPSGAREQYF.

This clonotype has only a few counts. A read error may explain this, as a much larger clone is one base away. V is TRBV7-2 and J is TRBJ2-3; D call uncertain. The CDR3 contains 16 residues. Germline V CDR1 and CDR2: SGHTA, FQGNSA. The DNA for the CDR3 is TGTGCCGGCAGCTCGAGTGGGCGTGCTAGCACAGATACGCAGTATTTT. This sequence encodes CAGSSSGRASTDTQYF.

The sample holds many counts of this clonotype. The genes are TRBV20-1 and TRBJ2-3; 8 nucleotides align to TRBD2. Germline-derived CDR1 and CDR2 are DFQATT and SNEGSKA (reference sequence). The CDR3 length is 14 residues. After removal of 7 bases from V and 1 base from J, the junction contained 7 bases not matched to a gene. CDR3 DNA: TGCAGTGGCAGACCTAGCGGGCGCACAGATACGCAGTATTTT. Protein sequence: CSGRPSGRTDTQYF.

In this sample, this clonotype turned up many times. The chain joins TRBV7-2 to TRBJ2-7, with D uncertain. V lost 1 base and J 2 bases, leaving 6 bases between the germline ends. The CDR3 is made up of 13 amino acids. CDR1 is SGHTA, CDR2 FQGNSA, per germline. The CDR3 region has the DNA TGTGCCAGCAGCTTAGTCCCTCCCTACGAGCAGTACTTC. It codes for CASSLVPPYEQYF. The whole variable domain, remainder taken from reference TRBV7-2 and TRBJ2-7, is GAGVSQSPSNKVTEKGKDVELRCDPISGHTALYWYRQSLGQGLEFLIYFQGNSAPDKSGLPSDRFSAERTGGSVSTLTIQRTQQEDSAVYLCASSLVPPYEQYFGPGTRLTVT.

The CDR3 loop is CASSIQTAYEQYF. In DNA form, the CDR3 reads TGTGCCAGTAGTATACAGACAGCCTACGAGCAGTACTTC. The chain joins TRBV19 to TRBJ2-7, with D possibly TRBD1 on 5 matching bases. V was pared by 2 bases and J by 2 bases, with 7 bases between. Per germline, CDR1 LNHDA and CDR2 SQIVND (reference sequence). The CDR3 covers 13 residues.

This clonotype was recorded at least ten times. V usage is TRBV5-1 and J usage is TRBJ2-1; tentatively, D is TRBD1 or TRBD2 (5 bases each). Per germline, CDR1 SGHRS and CDR2 YFSETQ. Deletions cut 6 bases from V and 9 bases from J, with 22 bases between. The CDR3 runs to 15 residues. CDR3 DNA: TGCGCCAGCATATTAGGACCCGGGGCCCGGGGTGAGCAGTTCTTC. Its protein is CASILGPGARGEQFF.

This clonotype was observed many times. V is TRBV4-2 and J is TRBJ2-1; 8 bases match TRBD1. The CDR3 has 15 residues. Germline-derived CDR1 and CDR2 are LGHNA and YNFKEQ. Losses at the gene ends were 3 bases for V and 4 bases for J; bases not matched to a gene: 5. The CDR3 DNA reads as TGTGCCAGCAGCCAGGCTGGGACAGGATACAATGAGCAGTTCTTC. The encoded protein is CASSQAGTGYNEQFF.

This clonotype was seen many times. V usage is TRBV7-9 and J usage is TRBJ2-5, with TRBD1 matching 10 bases. The germline gives CDR1 SEHNR, CDR2 FQNEAQ (reference sequence). Germline trimming cut 6 bases from V and 5 bases from J; bases unmatched to any gene: 15. The CDR3 is 17 residues long. CDR3: CASRSTKPGQGSETQYF. In DNA form, the CDR3 reads TGTGCCAGCAGATCTACAAAGCCGGGACAGGGGTCGGAGACCCAGTACTTC.

This clonotype has just one count. This chain connects TRBV6-1 to TRBJ2-5; 12 bases are shared with TRBD1. After removal of 6 bases from V and 4 bases from J, the junction contained 3 bases not matched to a gene. Germline CDR1 is MNHNS and CDR2 is SASEGT. The CDR3 extends over 14 amino acids. The CDR3: CASRGQGARETQYF. The CDR3 DNA is TGTGCCAGCAGGGGACAGGGGGCAAGAGAGACCCAGTACTTC.

This clonotype was detected only a few times. A clone one base away is much larger, so this may be a read error. The gene calls are TRBV29-1 and TRBJ2-7, with 7 bases matching TRBD2. The CDR3 spans 14 residues. The V gene's germline CDR1 is SQVTM and CDR2 ANQGSEA. The V gene end was trimmed by 2 bases and the J gene end by 7 bases; junction bases not matched to a gene: 11. The CDR3 DNA is TGCAGCGTTGAACCGATCACGGGGGGAAATGAGCAGTACTTC. Translating it yields CSVEPITGGNEQYF.

V gene TRBV21-1 combines with J gene TRBJ2-6; the D call in the table, TRBD1, was not verified against the DNA. TRBV21-1 is assigned pseudogene status. This CDR3 comprises 19 residues. The CDR3 region has the DNA TGTGCCAGCAGCAAAGGGGCGGACAGGGGCCCAGCAGGGGCCAACGTCCTGACTTTC. Translation gives CASSKGADRGPAGANVLTF.

This clonotype was counted many times. The chain is built from TRBV6-5 and TRBJ1-4; no clear D. The CDR3 contains 18 residues. Germline V gene data show CDR1 as MNHEY and CDR2 as SVGAGI. V shed 0 bases and J shed 0 bases, with 14 bases lying between them. The CDR3 coding sequence is TGTGCCAGCAGTTACTCTGGTCCAGGACCTGCAACTAATGAAAAACTGTTTTTT. Its translation: CASSYSGPGPATNEKLFF.

This clonotype was seen many times. The chain recombines TRBV5-1 with TRBJ2-2; D is uncertain. Germline CDR1 and CDR2: SGHRS and YFSETQ. V was clipped by 2 bases and J by 0 bases, with 8 bases between them. CDR3 length: 15 residues. In DNA, the CDR3 is TGCGCCAGCAGCTTCGCGAGCTCGAACACCGGGGAGCTGTTTTTT. Translating gives CASSFASSNTGELFF.

This clonotype was seen repeatedly, ten times or more. The chain recombines TRBV29-1 with TRBJ2-1; tentatively, D is TRBD2 (5 bases). The CDR3 length is 12 residues. CDR1 SQVTM and CDR2 ANQGSEA come from the germline V gene. Trimming stripped 8 bases from V and 10 bases from J, with 18 bases between. The CDR3 DNA sequence: TGCAGCTTTCTGTGGACTGGCGCAGAGCAGTTCTTC. This sequence encodes CSFLWTGAEQFF.

This sequence joins TRBV5-1 and TRBJ2-7, with D tentatively TRBD1 or TRBD2 (5 bases each). Trimming shortened V by 2 bases and J by 4 bases, and 22 bases separated the two germline ends. CDR1 SGHRS and CDR2 YFSETQ come from the germline V gene. The length of the CDR3 is 17 residues. CDR3 in DNA: TGCGCCAGCAGCTTCCTCCCGGGACCGGGAAACAGTTACGAGCAGTACTTC. Encoded protein: CASSFLPGPGNSYEQYF.

V and J are TRBV24-1 and TRBJ2-5, with 9 positions matching TRBD2. V was clipped by 3 bases and J by 0 bases; unmatched bases: 7. Germline loops: CDR1 KGHDR, CDR2 SFDVKD. The CDR3 runs to 17 residues. The CDR3 coding sequence is TGTGCCACCAGTGATCCGACTAGCGGTGCGTACCAAGAGACCCAGTACTTC. This translates into CATSDPTSGAYQETQYF.

The sample holds many counts of this clonotype. V gene TRBV20-1 combines with J gene TRBJ2-7; TRBD1 agrees at 10 bases. V lost 3 bases to trimming and J lost 3 bases; unmatched junction nucleotides: 2. CDR1 is DFQATT and CDR2 is SNEGSKA in the germline V gene (reference sequence). This CDR3 has 13 amino acids. CDR3 sequence (DNA): TGCAGTGCTAGGGGGGACAGGGGCTACGAGCAGTACTTC. Translation gives CSARGDRGYEQYF.

In regard to this clonotype: A much larger clone is a single base away; this may be a read error. The V and J genes are TRBV6-1 and TRBJ2-7, with 10 bases aligning to TRBD1. Germline CDR1 reads MNHNS; CDR2 reads SASEGT. The CDR3 runs 14 residues. The V and J ends lost 6 bases and 3 bases, in that order; junction bases with no gene match: 5. The CDR3 region is CASSQTGGFYEQYF. In nucleotides, the CDR3 is TGTGCCAGCAGCCAGACAGGGGGCTTCTACGAGCAGTACTTC.